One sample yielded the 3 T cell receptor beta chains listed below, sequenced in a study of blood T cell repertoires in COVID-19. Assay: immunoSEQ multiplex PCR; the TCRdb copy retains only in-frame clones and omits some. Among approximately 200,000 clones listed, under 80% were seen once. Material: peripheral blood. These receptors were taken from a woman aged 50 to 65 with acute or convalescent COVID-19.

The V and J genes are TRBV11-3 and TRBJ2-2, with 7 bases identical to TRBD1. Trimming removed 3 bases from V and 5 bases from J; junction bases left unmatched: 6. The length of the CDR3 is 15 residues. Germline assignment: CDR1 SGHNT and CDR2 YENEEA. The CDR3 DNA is TGTGCCAGCAGCTTCGCCGCGACAGGGACCGGGGAGCTGTTTTTT. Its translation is CASSFAATGTGELFF.

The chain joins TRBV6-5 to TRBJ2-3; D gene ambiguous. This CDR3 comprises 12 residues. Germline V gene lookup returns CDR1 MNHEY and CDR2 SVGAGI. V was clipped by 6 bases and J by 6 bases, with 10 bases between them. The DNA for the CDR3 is TGTGCCAGCAGGGGCCTTCTGGATACGCAGTATTTT. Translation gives CASRGLLDTQYF.

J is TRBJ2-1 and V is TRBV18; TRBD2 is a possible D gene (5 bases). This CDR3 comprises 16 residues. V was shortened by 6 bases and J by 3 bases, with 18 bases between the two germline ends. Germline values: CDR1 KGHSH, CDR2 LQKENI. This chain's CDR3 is CASSRTGRDDYNEQFF. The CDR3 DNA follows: TGTGCCAGCTCGCGGACGGGCCGGGATGACTACAATGAGCAGTTCTTC.